One sample yielded the 23 T cell receptor beta chains listed below, sequenced in a study of circulating CD8 cells and anti-PD-1 response in melanoma. Each library started from about 15 ng of total RNA using the QIAseq Immune Repertoire TCR panel. One entry per CDR3 protein, called by TCRdb with MiXCR from the reads. The data show 200 to 250 distinct CDR3 sequences, around 8.8% seen once. Four subsets defined by PD-1 and/or TIGIT were sorted from live CD3+CD8+TCRalphabeta+ cells. The sequencing here drew on CD8+ T cells from PBMCs, taken at baseline or after one month of anti-PD-1 therapy (not recorded which). The source is a human donor with melanoma.

This clonotype was observed a few times. The chain carries TRBV28 and TRBJ2-7, with 7 bases identical to TRBD2. The CDR3 loop spans 13 amino acids. V lost 10 bases to trimming and J lost 5 bases; unmatched junction nucleotides: 11. CDR1 is MDHEN, CDR2 SYDVKM, per germline. CDR3 sequence reads: CAIGLGGVHEQYF. CDR3 bases: TGTGCCATCGGACTAGGTGGTGTCCACGAGCAGTACTTC.

This clonotype is labeled as medium-sized. The gene calls are TRBV27 and TRBJ2-1; 8 nucleotides align to TRBD2. V was pared by 6 bases and J by 0 bases, with 7 bases of the junction left unmatched. In germline, CDR1 is MNHEY, CDR2 SMNVEV (reference sequence). The CDR3 is 16 amino acids. CDR3 in amino acids: CASRIIAGSSYNEQFF. The CDR3 coding sequence is TGTGCCAGCAGGATTATAGCGGGAAGCTCCTACAATGAGCAGTTCTTC.

By sample share, this clonotype is large (0.1 to 1%). The gene calls are TRBV28 and TRBJ2-7; no definite D call. Trimming pared 3 bases from V and 2 bases from J, leaving 14 bases between. This CDR3 comprises 15 residues. Per germline, CDR1 MDHEN and CDR2 SYDVKM. The CDR3 loop reads CASSFLWTHPYEQYF. For the CDR3, the DNA is TGTGCCAGCAGTTTTCTCTGGACCCATCCCTACGAGCAGTACTTC.

In this sample, this clonotype is large. The chain has TRBV28 and TRBJ2-7; tentatively, D is TRBD1 (6 bases). The CDR3 has 16 amino acids. V was cut by 1 base and J by 2 bases, with 15 bases left in between. The V gene's germline CDR1 is MDHEN and CDR2 SYDVKM. The DNA of the CDR3 is TGTGCCAGCAGTTTATCTCCCCCAGGGGCTACCTACGAGCAGTACTTC. Protein product: CASSLSPPGATYEQYF.

This clonotype is termed large. The J gene is TRBJ2-5, the V gene TRBV27; 12 nucleotides align to TRBD2. CDR3 length: 16 residues. Germline-derived CDR1 and CDR2 are MNHEY and SMNVEV (reference sequence). V lost 5 bases, J lost 2 bases, and 6 bases stayed unmatched. The CDR3 protein is CASSEGLAGLQETQYF. The CDR3 DNA reads as TGTGCCAGCAGTGAGGGACTAGCGGGCTTACAAGAGACCCAGTACTTC.

The chain uses TRBV20-1 and TRBJ2-2; a weak D match, TRBD2 (6 bases). The CDR3 runs 17 residues. V gave up 0 bases and J gave up 4 bases, with 18 bases separating them. Per germline, CDR1 DFQATT and CDR2 SNEGSKA (reference sequence). CDR3 nucleotide sequence: TGCAGTGCTAGAGAGAGAGGCGGGACTTTCCTCACCGGGGAGCTGTTTTTT. Translating it yields CSARERGGTFLTGELFF.

This clonotype rates as medium-sized (0.01 to 0.1%). The chain joins TRBV28 to TRBJ2-7, with 9 nucleotides matching TRBD1. The CDR3 consists of 16 residues. Losses at the gene ends were 6 bases for V and 4 bases for J; bases not matched to a gene: 13. Germline V CDR1 and CDR2: MDHEN, SYDVKM. This CDR3 is CASRPQTGTGFYEQYF. The CDR3 region has the DNA TGTGCCAGCAGACCACAGACCGGGACAGGGTTTTACGAGCAGTACTTC.

This clonotype is large within its sample. The chain combines TRBV2 with TRBJ2-7; TRBD2 matches at 9 bases. After removal of 2 bases from V and 0 bases from J, the junction contained 8 bases not matched to a gene. The CDR3 runs 17 residues. Germline assignment: CDR1 SNHLY and CDR2 FYNNEI. The CDR3 bases are TGTGCCAGCAGTGAATCCCCAGGTAGCGGGAGCTCCTACGAGCAGTACTTC. This codes for CASSESPGSGSSYEQYF.

Relative to its sample, this clonotype is hyperexpanded. This rearrangement joins TRBV28 to TRBJ1-1; a possible D gene is TRBD1 (5 bases). The CDR3 sequence is 14 residues long. Germline V gene data show CDR1 as MDHEN and CDR2 as SYDVKM. Trimming cost V 7 bases and J 6 bases, with 18 bases left between them. CDR3 sequence: CASTLRGYYPEAFF. Written as DNA, the CDR3 is TGTGCCAGCACGCTTCGGGGGTACTACCCTGAAGCTTTCTTT. Using reference TRBV28 and TRBJ1-1 for the parts outside the CDR3, the full variable domain is DVKVTQSSRYLVKRTGEKVFLECVQDMDHENMFWYRQDPGLGLRLIYFSYDVKMKEKGDIPEGYSVSREKKERFSLILESASTNQTSMYLCASTLRGYYPEAFFGQGTRLTVV.

Within the sample, this clonotype is large. The V and J genes are TRBV28 and TRBJ2-1; 8 nucleotides align to TRBD2. The germline gives CDR1 MDHEN, CDR2 SYDVKM. The CDR3 contains 15 residues. The ends lost 6 bases at V and 6 bases at J; junction bases unmatched: 10. In nucleotides, the CDR3 is TGTGCCAGCAGCCTGGTGAGCGGGAGTTTCAATGAGCAGTTCTTC. Its translation is CASSLVSGSFNEQFF.

By sample share, this clonotype is medium-sized. This sequence joins TRBV27 and TRBJ1-2; D is unclear. CDR1 is MNHEY, CDR2 SMNVEV, per germline (reference sequence). V lost 5 bases and J lost 1, with 20 bases in between. CDR3 size: 17 residues. The CDR3 coding sequence is TGTGCCAGCAGTAGTTCGGGAGGATGGACGGTTAACTATGGCTACACCTTC. Translating gives CASSSSGGWTVNYGYTF.

By its share, this clonotype is large. V and J are TRBV28 and TRBJ2-1; 8 bases fit TRBD2. The germline gives CDR1 MDHEN, CDR2 SYDVKM. The CDR3 is 16 amino acids. The junction had 15 bases not matched to a gene; V was cut back by 5 bases and J by 9 bases. The CDR3 spells CASSPVGAGDLSEQFF. In DNA form, the CDR3 reads TGTGCCAGCAGTCCCGTCGGAGCGGGAGACCTCAGTGAGCAGTTCTTC.

By share, this clonotype counts as medium-sized. V is TRBV28 and J is TRBJ1-5; the D gene is possibly TRBD1 (5 bases). The V end lost 7 bases, the J end lost 2 bases, and 21 bases lay between the germline ends. CDR1 and CDR2 from the germline V gene are MDHEN and SYDVKM. CDR3 length: 17 residues. DNA of the CDR3: TGTGCCAGCAATCAGGAGTCAGGGTATGAAGGCAATCAGCCCCAGCATTTT. As protein: CASNQESGYEGNQPQHF.

This clonotype is classed as large (0.1 to 1%). CDR3 residues: CASSVEVDKQETQYF. The DNA for the CDR3 is TGTGCCAGCAGCGTGGAAGTGGATAAGCAAGAGACCCAGTACTTC. The J gene is TRBJ2-5, the V gene TRBV5-6; D is ambiguous. This CDR3 contains 15 residues. The germline V gene encodes CDR1 SGHDT and CDR2 YYEEEE. V lost 4 bases and J 2 bases, leaving 15 bases between the germline ends. Full variable domain (rest looked up from reference TRBV5-6 and TRBJ2-5): DAGVTQSPTHLIKTRGQQVTLRCSPKSGHDTVSWYQQALGQGPQFIFQYYEEEERQRGNFPDRFSGHQFPNYSSELNVNALLLGDSALYLCASSVEVDKQETQYFGPGTRLLVL.

This clonotype is labeled as large. The V call is TRBV23-1, the J call TRBJ2-1; D is undetermined. TRBV23-1 is an ORF; its function is uncertain. The V gene lost 0 bases and the J gene lost 6 bases, with 9 bases spanning the gap. CDR3 length: 14 residues. CDR3 region: CASSQSDVRNEQFF. CDR3 nucleotide sequence: TGCGCCAGCAGTCAATCCGACGTACGCAATGAGCAGTTCTTC.

In its sample, this clonotype is large. The V gene is TRBV28, the J gene TRBJ2-2; 9 positions agree with TRBD1. CDR1 and CDR2 (germline): MDHEN, SYDVKM. Germline trimming cut 3 bases from V and 3 bases from J; bases unmatched to any gene: 5. This CDR3 spans 16 amino acids. CDR3 in DNA: TGTGCCAGCAGTTTCCCGGGACAGGGTCACACCGGGGAGCTGTTTTTT. Encoded protein: CASSFPGQGHTGELFF. Based on the CDR3 plus reference TRBV28 and TRBJ2-2, the full variable domain is DVKVTQSSRYLVKRTGEKVFLECVQDMDHENMFWYRQDPGLGLRLIYFSYDVKMKEKGDIPEGYSVSREKKERFSLILESASTNQTSMYLCASSFPGQGHTGELFFGEGSRLTVL.

This clonotype is labeled as large. The chain employs TRBV28 and TRBJ2-7; tentatively, D is TRBD2 (5 bases). The V end lost 6 bases, the J end lost 0 bases, and 18 bases lay between the germline ends. CDR3 size: 16 residues. Germline V lookup: CDR1 MDHEN, CDR2 SYDVKM. CDR3 in amino acids: CASRTMADMSSYEQYF. CDR3 coding DNA: TGTGCCAGCAGGACTATGGCGGATATGAGCTCCTACGAGCAGTACTTC.

The chain recombines TRBV21-1 with TRBJ1-1. TRBV21-1 is a known pseudogene. The CDR3 extends over 16 amino acids. The CDR3 DNA is TGTGCCAGCAGCAAAGAGGGACGGGACTTGAACACCGAAGCTTTCTTT. Residues: CASSKEGRDLNTEAFF.

This clonotype is labeled as large. The chain has TRBV11-2 and TRBJ2-7; 7 bases agree with TRBD1. Germline lookup yields CDR1 SGHAT and CDR2 FQNNGV. This CDR3 region has 14 residues. V was clipped by 7 bases and J by 3 bases; unmatched bases: 9. The CDR3 sequence: CASNPGTVDYEQYF. CDR3 bases: TGTGCCAGCAACCCCGGGACAGTAGACTACGAGCAGTACTTC.

This clonotype qualifies as large. The chain joins TRBV5-5 to TRBJ2-7, with unresolved D. CDR1 and CDR2 (germline): SGHKS, YYEKEE (reference sequence). Trimming removed 3 bases from V and 6 bases from J, with 13 bases in between. The CDR3 has 13 amino acids. The CDR3 loop reads CASSSPLISEQYF. The CDR3 nucleotides are TGTGCCAGCAGCTCCCCCTTAATCAGCGAGCAGTACTTC.

This clonotype is labeled as medium-sized. CDR3 in amino acids: CASSLAGGAYEQYF. CDR3 nucleotide sequence: TGTGCCAGCAGTCTAGCGGGAGGGGCCTACGAGCAGTACTTC. The chain employs TRBV27 and TRBJ2-7; TRBD2 agrees at 12 bases. The CDR3 has 14 amino acids. After removal of 5 bases from V and 2 bases from J, the junction contained 1 base not matched to a gene. Per germline, CDR1 MNHEY and CDR2 SMNVEV (reference sequence).

V usage is TRBV14 and J usage is TRBJ2-1, with a possible D match to TRBD2 (5 bases). The CDR3 contains 13 residues. Germline assignment: CDR1 SGHDN and CDR2 FVKESK. V lost 3 bases and J 4 bases, leaving 7 bases between the germline ends. CDR3 in amino acids: CASSHRGYNEQFF. For the CDR3, the DNA is TGTGCCAGCAGCCATCGAGGGTACAATGAGCAGTTCTTC.

Points on this clonotype: The junction does not match germline at one end; this may be a read error. This chain connects TRBV27 to TRBJ2-1, with 7 bases matching TRBD2. The CDR3 has 17 residues. Germline values: CDR1 MNHEY, CDR2 SMNVEV (reference sequence). The CDR3 DNA sequence: TGTGCCAGCAGTTTTGTGGTAGCGGGTAGCTCCTACAATGAGCTGTTCTTC. Translated, it gives CASSFVVAGSSYNELFF.